One sample yielded the 27 T cell receptor beta chains listed below, sequenced in a study of blood T cell repertoires in COVID-19. Sequencing was performed with immunoSEQ multiplex PCR; in TCRdb, only in-frame clones are kept and a portion is missing. The sample has 65,000 to 80,000 clones; around nine tenths are singletons. Sequencing was carried out using peripheral blood. The receptors were gathered from a man in his 70s with active or convalescent COVID-19.

The genes are TRBV21-1 and TRBJ2-7; the table gives TRBD1 as D, unverified against the DNA. TRBV21-1 is listed as a pseudogene. The CDR3 extends over 15 amino acids. This CDR3 is CASSKKRGSAYEQYF. The DNA of the CDR3 is TGTGCCAGCAGCAAAAAAAGGGGATCAGCCTACGAGCAGTACTTC.

The genes are TRBV27 and TRBJ2-1, with D tentatively TRBD1 (6 bases). This CDR3 contains 15 residues. The germline V gene encodes CDR1 MNHEY and CDR2 SMNVEV (reference sequence). Trimming took off 3 bases at V and 7 bases at J, with 16 bases between the two ends. As DNA, the CDR3 is TGTGCCAGCAGTTTGCCAAACCAGGGGTGGAATGAGCAGTTCTTC. It specifies CASSLPNQGWNEQFF.

This chain joins TRBV6-6 and TRBJ2-5; D not certain. This CDR3 has 13 amino acids. V gave up 7 bases and J gave up 5 bases, with 14 bases separating them. The V gene's germline CDR1 is MNHNY and CDR2 SVGAGI (reference sequence). The CDR3 sequence is CASMKRHEETQYF. In DNA, the CDR3 is TGTGCCAGCATGAAGAGGCATGAGGAGACCCAGTACTTC.

The chain carries TRBV6-5 and TRBJ2-3, with 7 bases matching TRBD2. CDR3 size: 14 residues. The V gene's germline CDR1 is MNHEY and CDR2 SVGAGI. The trim removed 7 bases at V and 4 bases at J, leaving 8 bases unmatched. The chain's CDR3 is CASTLADPADTQYF. The CDR3 DNA reads as TGTGCCAGCACTCTAGCGGACCCGGCAGATACGCAGTATTTT.

This clone was picked up a small number of times. This chain links TRBV5-6 with TRBJ1-4; no reliable D call. The V end lost 3 bases, the J end lost 8 bases, and 8 bases lay between the germline ends. This CDR3 contains 12 residues. Looked up from germline, CDR1 is SGHDT and CDR2 is YYEEEE. CDR3 sequence: CASSSGIEKLFF. CDR3 DNA: TGTGCCAGCAGCTCCGGGATCGAAAAACTGTTTTTT.

This clone was counted once. The genes are TRBV27 and TRBJ2-1; 8 nucleotides match TRBD2. Per germline, CDR1 MNHEY and CDR2 SMNVEV (reference sequence). V lost 8 bases and J lost 5; bases outside the gene matches: 11. This CDR3 region has 15 residues. In nucleotides, the CDR3 is TGTGCCAGCGCCGACCGGGGACTAGGCGACAATGAGCAGTTCTTC. The encoded protein is CASADRGLGDNEQFF.

DNA for the CDR3: TGTGCTAGTGGTTTCGGGACCGGGGAGCTGTTTTTT. This gives the protein CASGFGTGELFF. The chain couples TRBV12-5 to TRBJ2-2; D is ambiguous. Trimming left V 3 bases short and J 5 bases short, with 4 bases between. CDR1 is LGHNT and CDR2 is FRNRAP in the germline V gene. This CDR3 has 12 residues.

The gene calls are TRBV9 and TRBJ1-1, with a possible D match to TRBD1 (5 bases). The germline gives CDR1 SGDLS, CDR2 YYNGEE. CDR3 length equals 17 residues. V lost 4 bases and J 1 base, leaving 20 bases between the germline ends. The DNA for the CDR3 is TGTGCCAGCAGCTCCGGGGGGAGCCTAATGCAGAACACTGAAGCTTTCTTT. It encodes CASSSGGSLMQNTEAFF.

V usage is TRBV18 and J usage is TRBJ2-3; D gene unclear. V lost 3 bases, J lost 0 bases, and 7 bases lay in between. This CDR3 comprises 14 residues. Per germline, CDR1 KGHSH and CDR2 LQKENI. As DNA, the CDR3 is TGTGCCAGCTCACCGCTATCTAGCACAGATACGCAGTATTTT. It specifies CASSPLSSTDTQYF.

The V call is TRBV5-4, the J call TRBJ2-1, with 8 positions matching TRBD2. V dropped 6 bases and J dropped 0; count of bases not matched to a gene: 11. The CDR3 consists of 17 residues. The germline CDR1 and CDR2 sequences are SGHNT and YYREEE (reference sequence). The CDR3 sequence: CASTPGGSGNSYNEQFF. In DNA, the CDR3 is TGTGCCAGCACCCCTGGAGGTAGCGGGAACTCCTACAATGAGCAGTTCTTC.

The chain links TRBV5-1 to TRBJ2-4, with D hard to call. CDR1 SGHRS and CDR2 YFSETQ come from the germline V gene. The CDR3 extends over 15 amino acids. V was shortened by 0 bases and J by 4 bases, with 11 bases between the two germline ends. The DNA of the CDR3 is TGCGCCAGCAGCTTGGTATCAGGCCAAAAAAACATTCAGTACTTC. This sequence encodes CASSLVSGQKNIQYF.

The chain joins TRBV6-5 to TRBJ1-2, with D tentatively TRBD1 (5 bases). V lost 7 bases and J lost 0, with 6 bases in between. CDR1 and CDR2 from the germline V gene are MNHEY and SVGAGI. This CDR3 is 12 amino acids long. CDR3 region: CASMTANYGYTF. The CDR3 coding sequence is TGTGCCAGCATGACAGCTAACTATGGCTACACCTTC.

Only a few counts were recorded for this clone. V gene TRBV10-3 combines with J gene TRBJ2-2; no clear D gene. V gave up 10 bases and J gave up 3 bases, with 12 bases separating them. Germline V lookup: CDR1 ENHRY, CDR2 SYGVKD. The CDR3 sequence is 13 residues long. CDR3 sequence reads: CATSDTDTGELFF. In DNA form, the CDR3 reads TGTGCCACCAGCGACACTGACACCGGGGAGCTGTTTTTT.

This chain links TRBV5-1 with TRBJ1-3, with D possibly matching TRBD1 (5 bases). The CDR3 spans 12 residues. V lost 7 bases and J lost 4, with 9 bases in between. Germline CDR1 is SGHRS and CDR2 is YFSETQ. CDR3 in amino acids: CASRGEGNTIYF. CDR3 bases: TGCGCCAGCCGGGGGGAAGGAAACACCATATATTTT.

The V call is TRBV7-2, the J call TRBJ2-2, with TRBD2 matching over 8 bases. J was trimmed by 2 bases and V by 0 bases; bases with no gene match: 8. The germline V gene encodes CDR1 SGHTA and CDR2 FQGNSA. This CDR3 is 18 amino acids long. As DNA, the CDR3 is TGTGCCAGCAGCTTAGCCTCTGTAGCGGGGCTTAACACCGGGGAGCTGTTTTTT. It yields the protein CASSLASVAGLNTGELFF. The whole variable domain, filled in from reference TRBV7-2 and TRBJ2-2, reads GAGVSQSPSNKVTEKGKDVELRCDPISGHTALYWYRQSLGQGLEFLIYFQGNSAPDKSGLPSDRFSAERTGGSVSTLTIQRTQQEDSAVYLCASSLASVAGLNTGELFFGEGSRLTVL.

The rearrangement uses TRBV29-1 and TRBJ2-1, with 12 bases that match TRBD2. CDR3 length equals 13 residues. The V and J ends lost 6 bases and 8 bases, in that order; junction bases with no gene match: 5. Germline V lookup: CDR1 SQVTM, CDR2 ANQGSEA. The CDR3 DNA is TGCAGCGTGGTGACTAGCGGGAGCTATGAGCAGTTCTTC. This codes for CSVVTSGSYEQFF.

V and J are TRBV18 and TRBJ2-1; TRBD2 aligns across 10 bases. The CDR3 runs 14 residues. The J segment lost 3 bases and the V segment lost 6 bases, leaving 2 bases of the junction unmatched. CDR1 is KGHSH and CDR2 is LQKENI in the germline V gene. The CDR3 bases are TGTGCCAGCTCTCTAGCGGGGGACTACAATGAGCAGTTCTTC. It specifies CASSLAGDYNEQFF.

This chain joins TRBV6-5 and TRBJ2-7; D uncertain. Between the trimmed V and J ends, which lost 5 bases and 3 bases, there was a span of 5 bases. Germline assignment: CDR1 MNHEY and CDR2 SVGAGI. This CDR3 is built from 11 residues. The DNA for the CDR3 is TGTGCCAGCAGTCTAGGCTACGAGCAGTACTTC. It specifies CASSLGYEQYF.

The chain combines TRBV7-2 with TRBJ1-2; TRBD1 agrees at 7 bases. The germline V gene encodes CDR1 SGHTA and CDR2 FQGNSA. The CDR3 is made up of 14 amino acids. Trimming took 1 base from V and 7 from J; bases not matched to a gene: 6. The CDR3 nucleotides are TGTGCCAGCAGCTTAGAGGAGGGGGCCGGTGGCTACACCTTC. Translating gives CASSLEEGAGGYTF.

The chain joins TRBV10-3 to TRBJ2-7; 10 bases fit TRBD2. CDR1 and CDR2 (germline): ENHRY, SYGVKD. The CDR3 has 13 amino acids. With 6 bases clipped from V and 7 bases from J, the junction kept 6 bases outside the gene matches. The CDR3 DNA follows: TGTGCCATCAGACCTAGCGGGAGTAGTGAGCAGTACTTC. Translation: CAIRPSGSSEQYF.

The sample holds a few counts of this clone. V is TRBV3-1 (or the pseudogene TRBV3-2) and J is TRBJ1-3; 7 bases match TRBD1. CDR3 length equals 14 residues. J gave up 2 bases and V 4 bases, and 2 bases lay outside the gene matches. Germline V lookup: CDR1 LGHDT, CDR2 YNNKEL (reference sequence). Here the CDR3 reads CASSPGGTGNTIYF. CDR3 DNA: TGTGCCAGCAGCCCAGGGGGTACTGGAAACACCATATATTTT.

The genes are TRBV28 and TRBJ2-1, with a possible D match to TRBD1 (5 bases). This CDR3 has 15 residues. Trimming removed 6 bases at V and 5 bases at J, with 17 bases between. Germline V CDR1 and CDR2: MDHEN, SYDVKM. The CDR3 here is CASSLGAIGHNEQFF. In nucleotides, the CDR3 is TGTGCCAGCAGCTTAGGGGCTATTGGGCACAATGAGCAGTTCTTC.

V and J are TRBV6-5 and TRBJ2-1; TRBD1 is a possible D gene (5 bases). Germline loops: CDR1 MNHEY, CDR2 SVGAGI. V was shortened by 0 bases and J by 4 bases, with 13 bases between the two germline ends. The CDR3 spans 16 residues. CDR3 sequence reads: CASSYSNRRRYNEQFF. CDR3 sequence (DNA): TGTGCCAGCAGTTACTCAAACAGGAGAAGATACAATGAGCAGTTCTTC.

The count of this clone is one. The rearrangement links TRBV6-5 to TRBJ1-2; the D gene is possibly TRBD1 (6 bases). The CDR3 covers 16 residues. CDR1 MNHEY and CDR2 SVGAGI come from the germline V gene. Trimming removed 0 bases from V and 6 bases from J, with 17 bases in between. The CDR3 region has the DNA TGTGCCAGCAGTTACTCCGGGCCCCAGGGGAGGGATGGCTACACCTTC. This codes for CASSYSGPQGRDGYTF.

The J gene is TRBJ2-1, the V gene TRBV5-1, with 7 bases that match TRBD1. The V and J ends lost 3 bases and 0 bases, in that order; junction bases with no gene match: 6. Per germline, CDR1 SGHRS and CDR2 YFSETQ. The CDR3 covers 16 residues. Here the CDR3 DNA reads TGCGCCAGCAGCTCCTCCGGGACAGCCTCCTACAATGAGCAGTTCTTC. Protein product: CASSSSGTASYNEQFF.

The DNA for the CDR3 is TGTGCCAGCAGCACAGTGACAGGGGCTAATCAGCCCCAGCATTTT. Protein sequence: CASSTVTGANQPQHF. V usage is TRBV7-2 and J usage is TRBJ1-5, with 8 bases that match TRBD1. The CDR3 is 15 residues long. Per germline, CDR1 SGHTA and CDR2 FQGNSA. V lost 5 bases to trimming and J lost 4 bases; unmatched junction nucleotides: 7.

The rearrangement links TRBV5-1 to TRBJ2-5; TRBD1 is a possible D gene (5 bases). From germline, CDR1 is SGHRS and CDR2 YFSETQ. This CDR3 comprises 14 residues. Trimming took 4 bases from V and 1 from J, leaving 11 bases between them. CDR3 sequence reads: CASSLQGLQETQYF. CDR3 nucleotide sequence: TGCGCCAGCAGCCTCCAGGGCCTCCAAGAGACCCAGTACTTC. Supplemented by reference TRBV5-1 and TRBJ2-5, the full variable domain reads KAGVTQTPRYLIKTRGQQVTLSCSPISGHRSVSWYQQTPGQGLQFLFEYFSETQRNKGNFPGRFSGRQFSNSRSEMNVSTLELGDSALYLCASSLQGLQETQYFGPGTRLLVL.